The T cell receptor (beta chain) under discussion was sequenced for a study of T-cell memory formation after mild COVID-19. In the case of this clonotype: A junction boundary mismatches the germline segment, possibly from a read error.

Using its own MiXCR run on the 5' RACE reads, TCRdb lists one record per CDR3 protein. The sample yields under 300,000 distinct CDR3 sequences, roughly 15% seen once. The length of the CDR3 is 13 residues. The TCR was taken from a young man who had mild COVID-19 (a few samples of this study predate the infection). Cell type and time point are not known. The sequencing input was PBMCs or a T cell subset sorted from them (not recorded which). The chain combines TRBV12-3 or TRBV12-4 with TRBJ1-1; no reliable D call. CDR3 DNA: TGTGCCAGCAGATTAGGGTACCACTTTGGAGCTTTCTTT. Translation gives CASRLGYHFGAFF.